The 31 T cell receptor beta chains given below trace back to one sample, sequenced in a study of PD-L1 blockade in urothelial cancer. Time point in this sample: pretreatment peripheral blood. Sequencing was performed with immunoSEQ multiplex PCR; in TCRdb, only in-frame clones are kept and a portion is missing. The table records around 70,000 clones, roughly 84% of them present only once. Source: PBMCs, taken around atezolizumab (anti-PD-L1) treatment. The receptor set was obtained from a woman in her 70s with urothelial cancer.

This clone has just a few counts. The genes are TRBV20-1 and TRBJ1-2; D is unclear. V lost 3 bases and J 10 bases, leaving 12 bases between the germline ends. CDR1 is DFQATT and CDR2 is SNEGSKA in the germline V gene (reference sequence). The length of the CDR3 is 11 residues. CDR3 bases: TGCAGTGCTAGTGAGGGATTGGACTACACCTTC. Amino acid sequence: CSASEGLDYTF.

CDR3 DNA sequence: TGTGCCAGCTCAGGGGAGCGCGGCAACCCTAGCACAGATACGCAGTATTTT. It specifies CASSGERGNPSTDTQYF. The V gene is TRBV7-9, the J gene TRBJ2-3; D may be TRBD1 (6 bases). This CDR3 region has 17 residues. Trimming removed 8 bases at V and 0 bases at J, with 21 bases between. Germline V CDR1 and CDR2: SEHNR, FQNEAQ (reference sequence).

This clone came up once. The rearrangement uses TRBV7-8 and TRBJ2-7, with 8 bases aligning to TRBD1. The CDR3 extends over 15 amino acids. V was clipped by 5 bases and J by 7 bases; unmatched bases: 13. CDR1 is SGHVS, CDR2 FQNEAQ, per germline. CDR3 protein: CASSPIGGRGPEQYF. CDR3 sequence (DNA): TGTGCCAGCAGCCCCATCGGCGGCAGGGGGCCTGAGCAGTACTTC.

J is TRBJ1-2 and V is TRBV28; D gene unclear. The CDR3 totals 12 residues. The V and J ends lost 1 base and 8 bases respectively, with 8 bases between them. Germline CDR1 is MDHEN and CDR2 is SYDVKM. Here the CDR3 reads CASSLYGYGYTF. The CDR3 region has the DNA TGTGCCAGCAGTTTATACGGGTACGGCTACACCTTC.

The V call is TRBV9, the J call TRBJ1-6, with D possibly matching TRBD1 (5 bases). Trimming shortened V by 0 bases and J by 9 bases, and 16 bases separated the two germline ends. Germline V CDR1 and CDR2: SGDLS, YYNGEE. This CDR3 is 16 amino acids long. Here the CDR3 reads CASSVDAGGVGSPLHF. The DNA of the CDR3 is TGTGCCAGCAGCGTAGACGCAGGAGGGGTGGGTTCACCCCTCCACTTT.

The chain has TRBV18 and TRBJ2-5; 9 nucleotides line up with TRBD1. Per the germline V gene, CDR1 is KGHSH and CDR2 is LQKENI. With V trimmed by 3 bases and J by 1 base, 3 bases remained unmatched. The CDR3 has 15 amino acids. Written as DNA, the CDR3 is TGTGCCAGCTCACCCCTGACAGGGGGCCAAGAGACCCAGTACTTC. It is translated as CASSPLTGGQETQYF. The full variable domain, rest sourced from reference TRBV18 and TRBJ2-5, is NAGVMQNPRHLVRRRGQEARLRCSPMKGHSHVYWYRQLPEEGLKFMVYLQKENIIDESGMPKERFSAEFPKEGPSILRIQQVVRGDSAAYFCASSPLTGGQETQYFGPGTRLLVL.

The chain links TRBV19 to TRBJ2-2; possibly TRBD2 for D (6 bases). The CDR3 extends over 15 amino acids. Germline V CDR1 and CDR2: LNHDA, SQIVND (reference sequence). V was cut by 3 bases and J by 11 bases, with 19 bases left in between. The CDR3, as DNA: TGTGCCAGTAGTATGAATGGAGGGCGAGGGTCAGAGCTGTTTTTT. Translating it yields CASSMNGGRGSELFF.

This rearrangement joins TRBV5-4 to TRBJ2-6; tentatively, D is TRBD2 (6 bases). The CDR3 extends over 17 amino acids. Germline assignment: CDR1 SGHNT and CDR2 YYREEE (reference sequence). V lost 4 bases to trimming and J lost 0 bases, with 14 bases between them. CDR3: CASSQRRGSSGANVLTF. CDR3 sequence (DNA): TGTGCCAGCAGCCAACGACGGGGGAGCTCTGGGGCCAACGTCCTGACTTTC.

The chain combines TRBV19 with TRBJ2-5; TRBD2 matches at 10 bases. V lost 5 bases and J lost 4; bases outside the gene matches: 7. The germline V gene has CDR1 LNHDA and CDR2 SQIVND (reference sequence). There are 15 residues in the CDR3. The chain's CDR3 is CASSQSGRAGETQYF. In nucleotides, the CDR3 is TGTGCCAGTAGTCAAAGCGGGAGGGCCGGAGAGACCCAGTACTTC.

The V gene is TRBV5-1, the J gene TRBJ2-2; 9 bases are a match to TRBD1. The CDR3 extends over 15 amino acids. Germline CDR1 reads SGHRS; CDR2 reads YFSETQ. V shed 6 bases and J 4 bases; nucleotides not matched to a gene: 7. CDR3 coding DNA: TGCGCCAGCAAACCGTGGACAGGGGCCACCGGGGAGCTGTTTTTT. It is translated as CASKPWTGATGELFF. The entire variable domain, with the rest obtained from reference TRBV5-1 and TRBJ2-2, is as follows: KAGVTQTPRYLIKTRGQQVTLSCSPISGHRSVSWYQQTPGQGLQFLFEYFSETQRNKGNFPGRFSGRQFSNSRSEMNVSTLELGDSALYLCASKPWTGATGELFFGEGSRLTVL.

The chain recombines TRBV7-9 with TRBJ1-2; 7 nucleotides match TRBD1. CDR3 length: 14 residues. Per germline, CDR1 SEHNR and CDR2 FQNEAQ (reference sequence). Trimming cost V 4 bases and J 7 bases; bases outside gene matches: 9. CDR3 nucleotides: TGTGCCAGCAGCTACCGCGAGGGGGCACTTGGCTACACCTTC. The encoded protein is CASSYREGALGYTF.

The V call is TRBV2, the J call TRBJ2-7; D gene uncertain. The CDR3 is made up of 11 amino acids. Germline CDR1 reads SNHLY; CDR2 reads FYNNEI. Deletions cut 5 bases from V and 0 bases from J, with 2 bases between. CDR3 residues: CASSYSYEQYF. In DNA form, the CDR3 reads TGTGCCAGCAGTTACTCCTACGAGCAGTACTTC.

J is TRBJ2-3 and V is TRBV5-1; D is unclear. The CDR3 contains 14 residues. Looked up from germline, CDR1 is SGHRS and CDR2 is YFSETQ. Deletions cut 4 bases from V and 5 bases from J, with 14 bases between. The CDR3 DNA reads as TGCGCCAGCAGCAAGTCCCTAGGAATAGATACGCAGTATTTT. Its translation is CASSKSLGIDTQYF. The full variable domain, in which reference TRBV5-1 and TRBJ2-3 provide the parts outside the CDR3, is KAGVTQTPRYLIKTRGQQVTLSCSPISGHRSVSWYQQTPGQGLQFLFEYFSETQRNKGNFPGRFSGRQFSNSRSEMNVSTLELGDSALYLCASSKSLGIDTQYFGPGTRLTVL.

The chain links TRBV4-1 to TRBJ1-2; TRBD1 agrees at 7 bases. The CDR3 extends over 14 amino acids. V trimming: 4 bases; J trimming: 4 bases; junction bases outside the gene matches: 6. CDR1 and CDR2 (germline): MGHRA, YSYEKL. The CDR3 spells CASSPETGSYGYTF. The CDR3 bases are TGCGCCAGCAGCCCCGAGACAGGGTCCTATGGCTACACCTTC.

CDR3 coding DNA: TGTGCCAGACAGGAAGCCTACGAGCAGTACTTC. It encodes CARQEAYEQYF. V and J are TRBV19 and TRBJ2-7; a weak D match, TRBD1 (5 bases). The CDR3 loop spans 11 amino acids. V lost 9 bases, J lost 2 bases, and 8 bases lay in between. From germline, CDR1 is LNHDA and CDR2 SQIVND (reference sequence).

The chain carries TRBV19 and TRBJ1-2; 8 nucleotides align to TRBD1. The germline CDR1 and CDR2 sequences are LNHDA and SQIVND (reference sequence). The CDR3 sequence is 15 residues long. V was clipped by 3 bases and J by 8 bases; unmatched bases: 11. CDR3 protein: CASSMDRVHFLGYTF. Written as DNA, the CDR3 is TGTGCCAGTAGTATGGACAGGGTTCATTTCCTAGGCTACACCTTC.

The chain couples TRBV2 to TRBJ2-5; D may be TRBD1 (5 bases). Germline V gene lookup returns CDR1 SNHLY and CDR2 FYNNEI. V was pared by 4 bases and J by 2 bases, with 11 bases between. The CDR3 extends over 14 amino acids. In nucleotides, the CDR3 is TGTGCCAGCAGTGGGACACCGAGACAAGAGACCCAGTACTTC. Protein sequence: CASSGTPRQETQYF.

The chain's CDR3 is CSGTGGGEQYF. In DNA, the CDR3 is TGCAGCGGGACAGGGGGCGGCGAGCAGTACTTC. The gene calls are TRBV29-1 and TRBJ2-7; 11 nucleotides match TRBD1. CDR1 and CDR2 from the germline V gene are SQVTM and ANQGSEA. The CDR3 is made up of 11 amino acids. Trimming at V came to 7 bases and at J to 6 bases, leaving 2 bases not matched to a gene.

The genes are TRBV5-1 and TRBJ2-2; 10 nucleotides match TRBD1. This CDR3 is 15 amino acids long. Germline V CDR1 and CDR2: SGHRS, YFSETQ. The V and J ends lost 4 bases and 7 bases, in that order; junction bases with no gene match: 7. CDR3 amino acids: CASSPGTGVNGELFF. CDR3 nucleotides: TGCGCCAGCAGCCCCGGGACAGGGGTGAACGGGGAGCTGTTTTTT.

The chain has TRBV18 and TRBJ2-5; unclear D gene. V was pared by 8 bases and J by 4 bases, with 17 bases between. Germline CDR1 reads KGHSH; CDR2 reads LQKENI. The CDR3 length is 14 residues. Written as DNA, the CDR3 is TGTGCCAGCGTCCTAGAGGTTTCGGGAGAGACCCAGTACTTC. This sequence encodes CASVLEVSGETQYF.

The chain combines TRBV10-2 with TRBJ2-5; 7 nucleotides line up with TRBD2. This CDR3 comprises 14 residues. Germline V CDR1 and CDR2: WSHSY, SAAADI. The V gene end was trimmed by 4 bases and the J gene end by 1 base; junction bases not matched to a gene: 3. The CDR3 sequence: CASSVSGVQETQYF. The CDR3 bases are TGCGCCAGCAGTGTAAGCGGGGTCCAAGAGACCCAGTACTTC.

This clone appeared once. The chain joins TRBV5-8 to TRBJ2-7; TRBD1 aligns across 9 bases. CDR1 is SGHTS, CDR2 YDEGEE, per germline. The ends lost 4 bases at V and 2 bases at J; junction bases unmatched: 4. This CDR3 comprises 14 residues. CDR3 nucleotides: TGTGCCAGCAGCCGAGACAGGGGGGCCTACGAGCAGTACTTC. The encoded protein is CASSRDRGAYEQYF. The whole variable domain, remainder taken from reference TRBV5-8 and TRBJ2-7, is EAGVTQSPTHLIKTRGQQATLRCSPISGHTSVYWYQQALGLGLQFLLWYDEGEERNRGNFPPRFSGRQFPNYSSELNVNALELEDSALYLCASSRDRGAYEQYFGPGTRLTVT.

The chain is built from TRBV7-3 and TRBJ2-7; possibly TRBD2 for D (6 bases). This CDR3 is built from 14 residues. V was pared by 5 bases and J by 4 bases, with 15 bases between. Germline CDR1 is SGHTA and CDR2 is FQGTGA. As DNA, the CDR3 is TGTGCCAGCAGCCCGTCAACGGGAGTATACGAGCAGTACTTC. Encoded protein: CASSPSTGVYEQYF.

This chain links TRBV28 with TRBJ1-5; 10 bases are shared with TRBD1. This CDR3 region has 15 residues. Germline lookup yields CDR1 MDHEN and CDR2 SYDVKM. J was trimmed by 6 bases and V by 5 bases; bases with no gene match: 7. DNA for the CDR3: TGTGCCAGCAGTCCAGGGACAGGGGAGATTCAGCCCCAGCATTTT. Protein: CASSPGTGEIQPQHF. The complete variable domain, with remaining parts taken from reference TRBV28 and TRBJ1-5, reads DVKVTQSSRYLVKRTGEKVFLECVQDMDHENMFWYRQDPGLGLRLIYFSYDVKMKEKGDIPEGYSVSREKKERFSLILESASTNQTSMYLCASSPGTGEIQPQHFGDGTRLSIL.

The chain recombines TRBV18 with TRBJ2-7, with D possibly matching TRBD2 (5 bases). The germline CDR1 and CDR2 sequences are KGHSH and LQKENI. The CDR3 contains 13 residues. Trimming removed 3 bases from V and 3 bases from J, with 9 bases in between. The CDR3 is CASSPGRGYEQYF. The DNA of the CDR3 is TGTGCCAGCTCACCGGGGAGAGGCTACGAGCAGTACTTC.

This clone was detected only a few times. The chain combines TRBV6-6 with TRBJ2-5, with a tentative D call TRBD2 (7 bases). The CDR3 contains 15 residues. Germline assignment: CDR1 MNHNY and CDR2 SVGAGI (reference sequence). Trimming removed 3 bases at V and 3 bases at J, with 14 bases between. As DNA, the CDR3 is TGTGCCAGCAGTTATTGGGGGCTAGCGGAAGAGACCCAGTACTTC. Protein product: CASSYWGLAEETQYF.

This clone came up once. This sequence joins TRBV7-8 and TRBJ1-1; D is uncertain. The CDR3 spans 13 residues. The germline gives CDR1 SGHVS, CDR2 FQNEAQ. Trimming removed 4 bases at V and 3 bases at J, with 9 bases between. For the CDR3, the DNA is TGTGCCAGCAGCTCCCAGGTTGACACTGAAGCTTTCTTT. This translates into CASSSQVDTEAFF.

The rearrangement uses TRBV7-3 and TRBJ2-4, with 9 bases matching TRBD1. The ends lost 5 bases at V and 8 bases at J; junction bases unmatched: 4. Per germline, CDR1 SGHTA and CDR2 FQGTGA. This CDR3 region has 13 residues. The CDR3 is CASSARQGDIQYF. The CDR3 DNA sequence: TGTGCCAGCAGCGCGAGACAGGGGGACATTCAGTACTTC.

This chain uses TRBV5-1 with TRBJ1-1; tentative D call: TRBD1 (6 bases). The ends were cut back, 1 base at V and 3 bases at J, with 13 bases in the middle. The germline gives CDR1 SGHRS, CDR2 YFSETQ. This CDR3 is 15 amino acids long. CDR3 coding DNA: TGCGCCAGCAGCTTGTTAAGGGGGAGGGACACTGAAGCTTTCTTT. Its protein product is CASSLLRGRDTEAFF.

The V call is TRBV6-1, the J call TRBJ1-2; 7 positions agree with TRBD1. The CDR3 contains 14 residues. V was pared by 6 bases and J by 5 bases, with 9 bases of the junction left unmatched. The germline gives CDR1 MNHNS, CDR2 SASEGT. The CDR3 region is CASSPQQGRYGYTF. CDR3 nucleotide sequence: TGTGCCAGCAGCCCACAACAGGGGAGATATGGCTACACCTTC.

The rearrangement links TRBV19 to TRBJ2-7; 10 bases are a match to TRBD2. V trimming: 5 bases; J trimming: 4 bases; junction bases outside the gene matches: 11. CDR1 and CDR2 (germline): LNHDA, SQIVND (reference sequence). CDR3 length equals 16 residues. The CDR3 coding sequence is TGTGCCAGTAGTTCCAACGGCCTAGCGGGAGTGTACGAGCAGTACTTC. Translated: CASSSNGLAGVYEQYF.